This is a list of T cell receptor beta chains from one sample in a study of T cell responses to AZD1222 COVID-19 vaccine. Libraries were prepared by immunoSEQ multiplex PCR; TCRdb keeps only in-frame clonotypes and omits some of them. The data contain roughly 160,000 clones, roughly 92% of them singletons. Material: peripheral blood, obtained on day 0 of AZD1222 vaccination. All receptors come from an adult in good health. Each CDR3 is given with its conserved first and last residue. The D gene is left open where the match is weak. Clone sizes are given selectively: once, few, many, or a class where the clone is expanded.

d_call j_call v_call clone_size cdr3_nt cdr3_aa
- TRBJ2-3 TRBV24-1 - TGTGCCACCAGTGACCCCGCTGCAGATACGCAGTATTTT CATSDPAADTQYF
- TRBJ1-2 TRBV28 - TGTGCCAGCAGTTGGGATTATATCGGCTACACCTTC CASSWDYIGYTF
- TRBJ2-7 TRBV3-1/TRBV3-2 once TGTGCCAGCAGCCAACCCCTGAGACCCTACGAGCAGTACTTC CASSQPLRPYEQYF
- TRBJ2-1 TRBV11-3 - TGTGCCAGCAGCCAGGACTACAATGAGCAGTTCTTC CASSQDYNEQFF
- TRBJ2-6 TRBV5-1 - TGCGCCAGCAGCTTGTTGTCGGGAGTACTCTCTGGGGCCAACGTCCTGACTTTC CASSLLSGVLSGANVLTF
- TRBJ2-1 TRBV19 - TGTGCCAGTAGTGCTCGGGGACCAATGGGTGAGAATGAGCAGTTCTTC CASSARGPMGENEQFF
TRBD1 TRBJ2-2 TRBV28 - TGTGCCAGCAGTCCCGCAGGGGGCGCCGACACCGGGGAGCTGTTTTTT CASSPAGGADTGELFF
TRBD2 TRBJ2-7 TRBV28 once TGTGCCAGCAGCCAGGGACTAGCGGGATACGAGCAGTACTTC CASSQGLAGYEQYF
- TRBJ2-6 TRBV19 - TGTGCCAGTAGTAAACATAGCTCTGGGGCCAACGTCCTGACTTTC CASSKHSSGANVLTF
- TRBJ1-2 TRBV14 - TGTGCCAGCAGCCTCAACAGGGAGGGGGGCTACACCTTC CASSLNREGGYTF
- TRBJ2-7 TRBV7-9 few TGTGCCAGCAGCCCTGACTACGAGCAGTACTTC CASSPDYEQYF
- TRBJ1-3 TRBV27 - TGTGCCAGCAGTTTTCTGTCAAAGGGAGGGTTGGCTGGAAACACCATATATTTT CASSFLSKGGLAGNTIYF
- TRBJ2-1 TRBV5-1 - TGCGCCAGCAGCTTGGACGTATACAATGAGCAGTTCTTC CASSLDVYNEQFF
TRBD1 TRBJ1-2 TRBV4-1 - TGCGCCAGCAGCCAAGCTATTCGAAGGGGGCAGGGAAGGCTACATGGCTACACCTTC CASSQAIRRGQGRLHGYTF
- TRBJ2-1 TRBV28 - TGTGCCAGCAGTTTGGGCTCCTACAATGAGCAGTTCTTC CASSLGSYNEQFF
- TRBJ1-4 TRBV5-1 - TGCGCCAGCAGCTTGGGCTGGGCAGGGACTAATGAAAAACTGTTTTTT CASSLGWAGTNEKLFF
- TRBJ1-1 TRBV28 few TGTGCCAGCAGGATGAACACTGAAGCTTTCTTT CASRMNTEAFF
- TRBJ1-5 TRBV28 - TGTGCCAGCAGCGTGGGTTGGAATCAGCCCCAGCATTTT CASSVGWNQPQHF
- TRBJ2-7 TRBV5-1 - TGCGCCAGCAGCTTATACTCGTCTTACGAGCAGTACTTC CASSLYSSYEQYF
- TRBJ1-1 TRBV4-1 - TGCGCCAGCAGCCTCGGGGGTAACACTGAAGCTTTCTTT CASSLGGNTEAFF
TRBD1 TRBJ1-4 TRBV2 - TGTGCCAGCAGCCAACAGGGGGCGAGCGAAAAACTGTTTTTT CASSQQGASEKLFF
- TRBJ1-5 TRBV11-2 - TGTGCCAGCAGCGTAGGGAGTCAGCCCCAGCATTTT CASSVGSQPQHF
- TRBJ2-6 TRBV28 - TGTGCCAGCAGCTTCCAGGGGGCCAACGTCCTGACTTTC CASSFQGANVLTF
- TRBJ1-1 TRBV28 - TGTGCCAGCAGTGTTCCGCGCGAAGCTTTCTTT CASSVPREAFF
- TRBJ1-5 TRBV5-1 - TGCGCCAGCAGCTTGGGGCCCCTTCAGCCCCAGCATTTT CASSLGPLQPQHF
- TRBJ1-2 TRBV6-5 - TGTGCCAGCAGGACCCCGGGACGGCTATATGGCTACACCTTC CASRTPGRLYGYTF
TRBD1 TRBJ1-2 TRBV5-4 - TGTGCCAGCAGCCTAAAGGGGACAGGGCCTTCGTCGAATGGCTACACCTTC CASSLKGTGPSSNGYTF
- TRBJ1-2 TRBV30 - TGTGCCTGGGGGCTACAGCACACCTTC CAWGLQHTF
- TRBJ2-7 TRBV10-1 few TGCGCCAGCAGCAACGACGATACCTACGAGCAGTACTTC CASSNDDTYEQYF
- TRBJ1-1 TRBV21-1 - TGTGCCAGCAGCACCCTCCCAGGTGAAGCTTTCTTT CASSTLPGEAFF
- TRBJ1-2 TRBV29-1 - TGCAGCGTTGAAGACCAGGGTGACTATGGCTACACCTTC CSVEDQGDYGYTF
- TRBJ1-2 TRBV9 once TGTGCCAGCAGCGGGACAAACTATGGCTACACCTTC CASSGTNYGYTF
- TRBJ1-1 TRBV15 - TGTGCCACCAGCAGAGGAGCCTGGGGCAGAGTGAACACTGAAGCTTTCTTT CATSRGAWGRVNTEAFF
- TRBJ1-1 TRBV28 - TGTGCCAGCAGTTCCGATAACACTGAAGCTTTCTTT CASSSDNTEAFF
TRBD2 TRBJ2-7 TRBV5-5 - TGTGCCAGCAGCTGGGTACTTAGCGGGACCGGAGCCTACGAGCAGTACTTC CASSWVLSGTGAYEQYF
- TRBJ2-3 TRBV20-1 - TGCAGTGCCGAAAGGACAGATACGCAGTATTTT CSAERTDTQYF
- TRBJ2-7 TRBV11-2 - TGTGCCAGCAGCTTAGTCAGCTCGCACGAGCAGTACTTC CASSLVSSHEQYF
- TRBJ1-3 TRBV30 - TGTGCCTGGAATGCCCCCGCAGAGAGCTCTGGAAACACCATATATTTT CAWNAPAESSGNTIYF
TRBD2 TRBJ2-3 TRBV4-2 - TGTGCCAGCAGCCAAGATCCAGCGGGGGGGACAGATACGCAGTATTTT CASSQDPAGGTDTQYF
- TRBJ1-3 TRBV5-8 once TGTGCCAGCAGCTTACAAAACTCTGGAAACACCATATATTTT CASSLQNSGNTIYF
- TRBJ1-2 TRBV29-1 - TGCAGCGTTGGTTCGGCAGGGGACTTATTTGATGGCTACACCTTC CSVGSAGDLFDGYTF
- TRBJ2-1 TRBV5-1 - TGCGCCAGCAGCGAAGAACAGGGTATTGAGCAGTTCTTC CASSEEQGIEQFF
- TRBJ2-1 TRBV19 - TGTGCCAGTAGCGCCATACTAGCCGGGCAACATGAGCAGTTCTTC CASSAILAGQHEQFF
- TRBJ1-3 TRBV2 once TGTGCCAGCAGTCCAATCTCGACTTTGCGCTCTGGAAACACCATATATTTT CASSPISTLRSGNTIYF
- TRBJ1-4 TRBV4-2 once TGTGCCAGCAGCCCCGGTTACCAGACTAATGAAAAACTGTTTTTT CASSPGYQTNEKLFF
TRBD2 TRBJ2-1 TRBV3-1/TRBV3-2 - TGTGCCAGCAGCCAAGATACAGCGGGAGGGAGGGAGCAGTTCTTC CASSQDTAGGREQFF
- TRBJ2-5 TRBV3-1/TRBV3-2 - TGTGCCAGCAGCCAAGAAGGGAAGACCCAATACTTC CASSQEGKTQYF
- TRBJ1-1 TRBV2 - TGTGCCAGCAGTGAGGGTGAAGGGGATAGGGCTTTCTTT CASSEGEGDRAFF
- TRBJ2-3 TRBV12-3/TRBV12-4 - TGTGCCAGCAGTTTCTACCTCATTGATACGCAGTATTTT CASSFYLIDTQYF
- TRBJ2-5 TRBV5-1 - TGCGCCAGCAGCTTGAGGGCTCAAGAGACCCAGTACTTC CASSLRAQETQYF
- TRBJ1-1 TRBV7-9 once TGTGCCAGCACCCCACCGGGGTATGGAGCTTTCTTT CASTPPGYGAFF
- TRBJ1-2 TRBV28 - TGTGCCAGCAGTTTGCGGGGTTATGGCTACACCTTC CASSLRGYGYTF
TRBD1 TRBJ1-2 TRBV5-4 - TGTGCCAGCAGCTTGGGGACTTCCGGGACAGGGAAGGTGGACACCTTC CASSLGTSGTGKVDTF
- TRBJ1-2 TRBV9 - TGTGCCAGCAGCACCCGAGGGGACGGCTACACCTTC CASSTRGDGYTF
- TRBJ1-1 TRBV11-2 - TGTGCCAGCAGCCGAGAGGGCGGTCTGACTGAAGCTTTCTTT CASSREGGLTEAFF
TRBD2 TRBJ2-1 TRBV27 - TGTGCCAGCAGTTTGGGGGGAGGGGTGTACAATGAGCAGTTCTTC CASSLGGGVYNEQFF
TRBD2 TRBJ2-3 TRBV10-2 - TGCGCCAGCAGTGATCCGGGGGGTGCGCAGACAGATACGCAGTATTTT CASSDPGGAQTDTQYF